The 28 T cell receptor beta chains below were found in one sample sequenced in a study of blood T cell repertoires in COVID-19. Only in-frame clones appear in the TCRdb table, and some are missing; sequencing was by immunoSEQ multiplex PCR. This table has around 340,000 clones, about four fifths appearing once. Material for sequencing was peripheral blood. These receptors all stem from a man younger than 45 with active or convalescent COVID-19.

The J gene is TRBJ2-1, the V gene TRBV30; TRBD2 aligns across 14 bases. Germline V gene sequence: CDR1 GTSNPN, CDR2 SVGIG (reference sequence). V was clipped by 3 bases and J by 7 bases; unmatched bases: 5. The CDR3 extends over 15 amino acids. Here the CDR3 reads CAWRRGTSGRNEQFF. As DNA, the CDR3 is TGTGCCTGGAGAAGAGGGACTAGCGGGAGAAATGAGCAGTTCTTC.

The rearrangement joins TRBV19 to TRBJ2-7; TRBD1 is a possible D gene (5 bases). The V gene's germline CDR1 is LNHDA and CDR2 SQIVND (reference sequence). This CDR3 has 15 amino acids. Trimming took off 6 bases at V and 1 base at J, with 16 bases between the two ends. CDR3 in amino acids: CASSPFLTASYEQYF. The CDR3 bases are TGTGCCAGTAGCCCTTTTCTGACAGCTTCCTACGAGCAGTACTTC.

The V call is TRBV5-1, the J call TRBJ1-1; unclear D gene. The CDR3 is made up of 13 amino acids. Germline V lookup: CDR1 SGHRS, CDR2 YFSETQ. Deletions cut 0 bases from V and 7 bases from J, with 10 bases between. In DNA form, the CDR3 reads TGCGCCAGCAGCTTGGTACAGAGCGGTGAAGCTTTCTTT. Encoded protein: CASSLVQSGEAFF.

The CDR3 spells CASSLEAGEVLYTEAFF. DNA of the CDR3: TGTGCCAGCAGCTTAGAAGCGGGGGAGGTTTTGTACACTGAAGCTTTCTTT. The chain recombines TRBV7-9 with TRBJ1-1; the D gene is possibly TRBD1 (5 bases). The germline V gene encodes CDR1 SEHNR and CDR2 FQNEAQ (reference sequence). The CDR3 spans 17 residues. V was cut by 1 base and J by 3 bases, with 18 bases left in between.

This chain joins TRBV29-1 and TRBJ2-1, with 9 bases identical to TRBD1. The CDR3 consists of 11 residues. Per the germline V gene, CDR1 is SQVTM and CDR2 is ANQGSEA. The junction had 1 base not matched to a gene; V was cut back by 7 bases and J by 6 bases. The CDR3 protein is CSGDRANEQFF. CDR3 coding DNA: TGCAGCGGGGACAGGGCCAATGAGCAGTTCTTC.

The rearrangement links TRBV5-6 to TRBJ1-2, with 7 bases matching TRBD1. This CDR3 is 13 amino acids long. Per the germline V gene, CDR1 is SGHDT and CDR2 is YYEEEE. J was trimmed by 9 bases and V by 6 bases; bases with no gene match: 11. The CDR3 spells CASILNGRGRYTF. The CDR3 DNA sequence: TGTGCCAGCATCCTTAATGGTAGGGGGCGCTACACCTTC. Using reference TRBV5-6 and TRBJ1-2 for the parts outside the CDR3, the full variable domain is DAGVTQSPTHLIKTRGQQVTLRCSPKSGHDTVSWYQQALGQGPQFIFQYYEEEERQRGNFPDRFSGHQFPNYSSELNVNALLLGDSALYLCASILNGRGRYTFGSGTRLTVV.

The J gene is TRBJ1-3, the V gene TRBV5-1, with a possible D match to TRBD1 (5 bases). CDR3 size: 15 residues. In germline, CDR1 is SGHRS, CDR2 YFSETQ. Trimming removed 0 bases at V and 4 bases at J, with 11 bases between. CDR3 coding DNA: TGCGCCAGCAGCTTGGCTTCAGGGATCGGAAACACCATATATTTT. Translation gives CASSLASGIGNTIYF.

This chain uses TRBV30 with TRBJ2-3; the D is unclear. CDR3 length: 12 amino acids. With 3 bases removed from V and 1 base from J, the gap between germline ends came to 5 bases. Germline assignment: CDR1 GTSNPN and CDR2 SVGIG (reference sequence). CDR3 sequence reads: CAWSSGTDTQYF. Written as DNA, the CDR3 is TGTGCCTGGAGCAGCGGCACAGATACGCAGTATTTT.

The chain couples TRBV6-5 to TRBJ1-5; D not resolved. Trimming cost V 6 bases and J 7 bases, with 16 bases left between them. The CDR3 has 14 residues. The germline V gene encodes CDR1 MNHEY and CDR2 SVGAGI. The CDR3 is CASSRRRPGQPQHF. CDR3 sequence (DNA): TGTGCCAGCAGCCGCAGGCGGCCGGGGCAGCCCCAGCATTTT.

This chain uses TRBV9 with TRBJ2-1, with 8 nucleotides matching TRBD2. The junction had 6 bases not matched to a gene; V was cut back by 0 bases and J by 4 bases. The germline CDR1 and CDR2 sequences are SGDLS and YYNGEE. The CDR3 totals 16 residues. The CDR3 loop is CASSVAGLAGYNEQFF. The CDR3 DNA sequence: TGTGCCAGCAGCGTAGCAGGGCTAGCGGGTTACAATGAGCAGTTCTTC.

Only a few counts were recorded for this clone. The genes are TRBV4-1 and TRBJ1-5; D call uncertain. The CDR3 contains 14 residues. V lost 0 bases and J lost 8, with 11 bases in between. Germline V gene data show CDR1 as MGHRA and CDR2 as YSYEKL. The CDR3 loop reads CASSQEAGRKPQHF. For the CDR3, the DNA is TGCGCCAGCAGCCAAGAGGCGGGGAGAAAGCCCCAGCATTTT.

The V and J genes are TRBV7-6 and TRBJ1-6; D call uncertain. The germline gives CDR1 SGHVS, CDR2 FNYEAQ. CDR3 length equals 15 residues. V lost 1 base and J lost 5, with 9 bases in between. The CDR3 here is CASSLDNRNNSPLHF. The CDR3 region has the DNA TGTGCCAGCAGCTTAGATAACAGAAATAATTCACCCCTCCACTTT.

V usage is TRBV10-3 and J usage is TRBJ1-5, with 7 nucleotides matching TRBD1. Germline lookup yields CDR1 ENHRY and CDR2 SYGVKD. The CDR3 has 13 residues. Trimming at V came to 6 bases and at J to 7 bases, leaving 6 bases not matched to a gene. CDR3 sequence: CAIRTGAAQPQHF. CDR3 bases: TGTGCCATCAGAACAGGGGCCGCCCAGCCCCAGCATTTT.

V usage is TRBV9 and J usage is TRBJ2-5, with 11 bases matching TRBD2. This CDR3 is 16 amino acids long. Germline V gives CDR1 SGDLS, CDR2 YYNGEE. V shed 4 bases and J 4 bases; nucleotides not matched to a gene: 9. The CDR3 coding sequence is TGTGCCAGCAGCCCGGGGATAGCGGGGGGGCCAGAGACCCAGTACTTC. Its protein is CASSPGIAGGPETQYF.

The J gene is TRBJ2-7, the V gene TRBV5-4; 12 bases agree with TRBD2. The V gene end was trimmed by 4 bases and the J gene end by 0 bases; junction bases not matched to a gene: 5. The CDR3 loop spans 16 amino acids. Germline V gives CDR1 SGHNT, CDR2 YYREEE (reference sequence). The CDR3 is CASSPGLAGTSYEQYF. The DNA for the CDR3 is TGTGCCAGCAGCCCGGGACTAGCGGGTACCTCCTACGAGCAGTACTTC.

V is TRBV6-5 and J is TRBJ1-3; no clear D gene. The V and J ends lost 2 bases and 0 bases respectively, with 8 bases between them. From germline, CDR1 is MNHEY and CDR2 SVGAGI. The CDR3 loop spans 15 amino acids. CDR3 protein: CASSYGGHSGNTIYF. CDR3 coding DNA: TGTGCCAGCAGTTACGGCGGGCACTCTGGAAACACCATATATTTT.

The chain employs TRBV5-1 and TRBJ2-5, with D unresolved. Trimming pared 3 bases from V and 2 bases from J, leaving 8 bases between. Germline lookup yields CDR1 SGHRS and CDR2 YFSETQ. The CDR3 is 13 amino acids. Here the CDR3 reads CASSWAKQETQYF. The CDR3 region has the DNA TGCGCCAGCAGCTGGGCGAAGCAAGAGACCCAGTACTTC.

The rearrangement joins TRBV5-1 to TRBJ2-1, with 10 bases aligning to TRBD2. J gave up 7 bases and V 0 bases, and 7 bases lay outside the gene matches. Looked up from germline, CDR1 is SGHRS and CDR2 is YFSETQ. This CDR3 spans 16 amino acids. CDR3 sequence (DNA): TGCGCCAGCAGCTTGGTCCCTAGCGGGGGAGGGAATGAGCAGTTCTTC. This gives the protein CASSLVPSGGGNEQFF.

In nucleotides, the CDR3 is TGTGCCAGCAGGCTAGCGGGGGGCAGGGAGCAGTTCTTC. Protein product: CASRLAGGREQFF. The rearrangement joins TRBV6-5 to TRBJ2-1; 11 nucleotides align to TRBD2. This CDR3 region has 13 residues. V was clipped by 6 bases and J by 10 bases; unmatched bases: 5. Germline CDR1 MNHEY, CDR2 SVGAGI.

The rearrangement joins TRBV10-3 to TRBJ2-3; D is undetermined. V lost 11 bases to trimming and J lost 2 bases, with 17 bases between them. Looked up from germline, CDR1 is ENHRY and CDR2 is SYGVKD. The CDR3 loop spans 14 amino acids. This CDR3 reads CAVGSVSDTDTQYF. Written as DNA, the CDR3 is TGTGCCGTAGGCTCTGTCAGCGACACAGATACGCAGTATTTT.

This chain uses TRBV28 with TRBJ1-5; D remains unclear. Germline assignment: CDR1 MDHEN and CDR2 SYDVKM. There are 15 residues in the CDR3. Trimming pared 3 bases from V and 0 bases from J, leaving 9 bases between. CDR3 residues: CASSFQLYSNQPQHF. In DNA form, the CDR3 reads TGTGCCAGCAGTTTCCAACTATATAGCAATCAGCCCCAGCATTTT.

The J gene is TRBJ2-7, the V gene TRBV7-2; the D gene is possibly TRBD1 (6 bases). Germline V gene lookup returns CDR1 SGHTA and CDR2 FQGNSA. This CDR3 contains 14 residues. V was pared by 5 bases and J by 2 bases, with 13 bases between. CDR3 coding DNA: TGTGCCAGCAGCCCAGGGGCCGGGGCCTACGAGCAGTACTTC. Its translation is CASSPGAGAYEQYF.

The rearrangement joins TRBV6-2 or TRBV6-3 to TRBJ1-2; 9 bases match TRBD1. V was pared by 2 bases and J by 8 bases, with 12 bases of the junction left unmatched. The CDR3 contains 16 residues. Germline CDR1 MNHEY, CDR2 SVGEGT. CDR3 coding DNA: TGTGCCAGCAGTTACATTACAGGGGGCAGCTTCGGAGGCTACACCTTC. It is translated as CASSYITGGSFGGYTF.

CDR3 amino acids: CASSQLAGGFQETQYF. The CDR3 DNA reads as TGCGCCAGCAGCCAACTAGCGGGGGGGTTTCAAGAGACCCAGTACTTC. V is TRBV4-1 and J is TRBJ2-5; 12 nucleotides match TRBD2. Germline V lookup: CDR1 MGHRA, CDR2 YSYEKL. The CDR3 covers 16 residues. After removal of 2 bases from V and 2 bases from J, the junction contained 3 bases not matched to a gene.

The genes are TRBV9 and TRBJ2-3, with TRBD1 matching over 8 bases. With V trimmed by 7 bases and J by 0 bases, 7 bases remained unmatched. Per the germline V gene, CDR1 is SGDLS and CDR2 is YYNGEE. CDR3 length equals 15 residues. CDR3 sequence reads: CASDQGALSTDTQYF. The CDR3 DNA follows: TGTGCCAGCGACCAGGGGGCTTTAAGCACAGATACGCAGTATTTT.

The CDR3 spells CASSRGYTQETQYF. CDR3 nucleotide sequence: TGTGCCAGCAGCCGGGGGTATACCCAAGAGACCCAGTACTTC. The chain recombines TRBV7-2 with TRBJ2-5; a weak D match, TRBD2 (6 bases). Germline loops: CDR1 SGHTA, CDR2 FQGNSA. The V and J ends lost 5 bases and 1 base respectively, with 11 bases between them. The CDR3 length is 14 residues.

The chain uses TRBV7-6 and TRBJ2-2; TRBD2 aligns across 10 bases. This CDR3 is 16 amino acids long. Trimming took 5 bases from V and 0 from J; bases not matched to a gene: 3. Germline V gene data show CDR1 as SGHVS and CDR2 as FNYEAQ. The CDR3 is CASSRTSGANTGELFF. The CDR3 DNA is TGTGCCAGCAGCCGGACTAGCGGAGCGAACACCGGGGAGCTGTTTTTT.

The chain has TRBV7-2 and TRBJ1-1; D gene uncertain. Germline assignment: CDR1 SGHTA and CDR2 FQGNSA. V gave up 5 bases and J gave up 5 bases, with 18 bases separating them. The CDR3 runs 15 residues. The CDR3 DNA reads TGTGCCAGCAGCCTTCTTGCCGAGGGTCGGACTGAAGCTTTCTTT. As protein: CASSLLAEGRTEAFF.